This TCR beta chain was documented in a study of shared clonotypes between healthy human individuals. As for the study in general: A couple of women and a few men aged 18 to 49 made up the donors. The study used three CD4 naive, three CD4 memory, two CD8 naive and one CD8 memory plate per donor.

Over several immunoSEQ plates, each subset's genomic DNA was distributed in even portions. The table came from immunoSEQ multiplex PCR; TCRdb's copy has only in-frame clones and leaves some out. Of 2,500,000 or so clones in the sample, 92% are singletons; the top ten hold 0.37%. Germline V gene sequence: CDR1 SGHNT, CDR2 YYREEE (reference sequence). The length of the CDR3 is 16 residues. The J segment lost 7 bases and the V segment lost 4 bases, leaving 15 bases of the junction unmatched. Overall study results and limits: The low donor count limited represented genetic and exposure-history diversity.

Points on this clone: Its matching antigen is unknown.

The rearrangement joins TRBV5-4 to TRBJ2-7; 9 bases are shared with TRBD1. This clonotype was sampled from a young man in good health. Some clones in this sample may be carry-over from other donors' samples. The material sequenced was naive CD4+ T cells from PBMCs. This sample's subset: CD45RA+ positively selected. The CDR3 coding sequence is TGTGCCAGCAGCGAGACCTTTGGGACAGGGTTGTGGGAGCAGTACTTC. Encoded protein: CASSETFGTGLWEQYF.